Shown below are 15 T cell receptor beta chains from a single sample sequenced in a study of patients and donors after allogeneic stem cell transplantation. One entry per CDR3 protein results from TCRdb running MiXCR on the RT-PCR reads. The repertoire holds about 200,000 distinct CDR3 sequences, with around two fifths as singletons. Sequencing used blood, either unsorted or a sorted T cell fraction (not recorded which). Receptors originate from a human donor who was either an allogeneic HSCT recipient or a stem cell or donor lymphocyte infusion donor (not recorded which). It is not recorded whose cells these are; they may come from a transplant donor.

The V and J genes are TRBV9 and TRBJ1-1; D not resolved. This CDR3 has 14 amino acids. The V gene lost 3 bases and the J gene lost 1 base, with 10 bases spanning the gap. Germline V gene lookup returns CDR1 SGDLS and CDR2 YYNGEE. The CDR3 reads CASSAPDGNTEAFF. The CDR3 coding sequence is TGTGCCAGCAGCGCCCCGGACGGGAACACTGAAGCTTTCTTT.

The chain is built from TRBV12-3 or TRBV12-4 and TRBJ1-2; no definite D call. The length of the CDR3 is 18 residues. Trimming left V 4 bases short and J 2 bases short, with 23 bases between. CDR3 coding DNA: TGTGCCAGCAGTTACGAAATTGGACCAACGAGTAAAAACTATGGCTACACCTTC. As protein: CASSYEIGPTSKNYGYTF.

The rearrangement joins TRBV6-4 to TRBJ2-3; 7 bases map to TRBD2. The CDR3 covers 16 residues. CDR1 MRHNA and CDR2 SNTAGT come from the germline V gene. V was clipped by 6 bases and J by 1 base; unmatched bases: 10. The CDR3 region is CASSSDGAGGTDTQYF. The DNA for the CDR3 is TGTGCCAGCAGCTCCGACGGGGCGGGGGGCACAGATACGCAGTATTTT.

The chain joins TRBV6-5 to TRBJ1-1; 8 positions match TRBD1. V trimming: 6 bases; J trimming: 6 bases; junction bases outside the gene matches: 15. Per the germline V gene, CDR1 is MNHEY and CDR2 is SVGAGI. CDR3 length: 16 residues. For the CDR3, the DNA is TGTGCCAGCAGCCCAGGTTACAGGGGGATCAGGGCTGAAGCTTTCTTT. It yields the protein CASSPGYRGIRAEAFF.

This clonotype has only one observation. The chain employs TRBV20-1 and TRBJ1-1; D not certain. This CDR3 is 15 amino acids long. V dropped 0 bases and J dropped 4 bases, with 15 bases sitting between them. CDR1 is DFQATT and CDR2 is SNEGSKA in the germline V gene (reference sequence). The CDR3 loop is CSARDRVRGATEAFF. The DNA for the CDR3 is TGCAGTGCTAGAGATCGGGTGCGCGGTGCCACTGAAGCTTTCTTT.

This clonotype came up many times. V is TRBV7-2 and J is TRBJ1-1; tentative D call: TRBD1 (5 bases). V was cut by 3 bases and J by 5 bases, with 13 bases left in between. CDR3 length: 14 residues. Germline assignment: CDR1 SGHTA and CDR2 FQGNSA. Here the CDR3 reads CASSLNVGGTEAFF. For the CDR3, the DNA is TGTGCCAGCAGCTTGAACGTCGGGGGTACTGAAGCTTTCTTT.

The chain carries TRBV9 and TRBJ1-1, with D hard to call. Germline V gene sequence: CDR1 SGDLS, CDR2 YYNGEE. The CDR3 is 12 residues long. Trimming removed 4 bases at V and 3 bases at J, with 7 bases between. CDR3 loop: CASSKGYTEAFF. The CDR3 nucleotides read TGTGCCAGCAGCAAGGGATACACTGAAGCTTTCTTT.

The chain has TRBV12-3 or TRBV12-4 and TRBJ2-7, with D unclear. Trimming cost V 2 bases and J 2 bases, with 7 bases left between them. CDR3 length: 13 residues. Written as DNA, the CDR3 is TGTGCCAGCAGTTTAAATGTAGCCTACGAGCAGTACTTC. As protein: CASSLNVAYEQYF.

This clonotype was observed a handful of times. This chain connects TRBV28 to TRBJ1-4; 8 bases are a match to TRBD1. The V and J ends lost 2 bases and 3 bases, in that order; junction bases with no gene match: 2. This CDR3 spans 15 amino acids. Germline CDR1 reads MDHEN; CDR2 reads SYDVKM. The CDR3 loop is CASSLRTGPNEKLFF. CDR3 coding DNA: TGTGCCAGCAGTTTAAGGACAGGGCCTAATGAAAAACTGTTTTTT.

The J gene is TRBJ1-1, the V gene TRBV29-1, with 8 bases aligning to TRBD1. The V gene's germline CDR1 is SQVTM and CDR2 ANQGSEA. The CDR3 covers 14 residues. J lost 5 bases, V lost 3 bases, and 8 bases had no gene match. The chain's CDR3 is CSVETGETITEAFF. CDR3 sequence (DNA): TGCAGCGTTGAGACAGGGGAAACGATTACTGAAGCTTTCTTT.

Only a few counts were recorded for this clonotype. The chain uses TRBV4-2 and TRBJ2-7; D is undetermined. Trimming stripped 0 bases from V and 4 bases from J, with 4 bases between. The CDR3 has 12 amino acids. Germline CDR1 is LGHNA and CDR2 is YNFKEQ. The DNA for the CDR3 is TGTGCCAGCAGCCAAGATGAGTACGAGCAGTACTTC. It specifies CASSQDEYEQYF.

This clonotype has just a few counts. The rearrangement joins TRBV7-6 to TRBJ1-3, with 7 bases matching TRBD1. The trim removed 5 bases at V and 3 bases at J, leaving 4 bases unmatched. The CDR3 runs to 14 residues. Germline CDR1 is SGHVS and CDR2 is FNYEAQ. The CDR3 DNA sequence: TGTGCCAGCAGCGTTGGACAGGTTGGAAACACCATATATTTT. Amino acid sequence: CASSVGQVGNTIYF.

V is TRBV19 and J is TRBJ2-7; no clear D gene. V was pared by 9 bases and J by 4 bases, with 10 bases between. From germline, CDR1 is LNHDA and CDR2 SQIVND (reference sequence). CDR3 size: 11 residues. Here the CDR3 reads CARTFGYEQYF. The CDR3 coding sequence is TGTGCCAGAACATTTGGGTACGAGCAGTACTTC.

The rearrangement links TRBV9 to TRBJ1-1; D remains ambiguous. This CDR3 has 15 residues. V was shortened by 2 bases and J by 4 bases, with 15 bases between the two germline ends. Germline assignment: CDR1 SGDLS and CDR2 YYNGEE. CDR3: CASSVGDVLSTEAFF. The DNA for the CDR3 is TGTGCCAGCAGCGTTGGTGACGTGCTTAGCACTGAAGCTTTCTTT.

This clonotype was seen a handful of times. V is TRBV28 and J is TRBJ2-5; D possibly corresponds to TRBD1 (6 bases). The CDR3 runs 14 residues. With 2 bases removed from V and 6 bases from J, the gap between germline ends came to 13 bases. CDR1 is MDHEN, CDR2 SYDVKM, per germline. The CDR3 DNA follows: TGTGCCAGCAGTTTAAATGCGGACAGTCAGACCCAGTACTTC. Translating it yields CASSLNADSQTQYF. The entire variable domain, with the rest obtained from reference TRBV28 and TRBJ2-5, is as follows: DVKVTQSSRYLVKRTGEKVFLECVQDMDHENMFWYRQDPGLGLRLIYFSYDVKMKEKGDIPEGYSVSREKKERFSLILESASTNQTSMYLCASSLNADSQTQYFGPGTRLLVL.